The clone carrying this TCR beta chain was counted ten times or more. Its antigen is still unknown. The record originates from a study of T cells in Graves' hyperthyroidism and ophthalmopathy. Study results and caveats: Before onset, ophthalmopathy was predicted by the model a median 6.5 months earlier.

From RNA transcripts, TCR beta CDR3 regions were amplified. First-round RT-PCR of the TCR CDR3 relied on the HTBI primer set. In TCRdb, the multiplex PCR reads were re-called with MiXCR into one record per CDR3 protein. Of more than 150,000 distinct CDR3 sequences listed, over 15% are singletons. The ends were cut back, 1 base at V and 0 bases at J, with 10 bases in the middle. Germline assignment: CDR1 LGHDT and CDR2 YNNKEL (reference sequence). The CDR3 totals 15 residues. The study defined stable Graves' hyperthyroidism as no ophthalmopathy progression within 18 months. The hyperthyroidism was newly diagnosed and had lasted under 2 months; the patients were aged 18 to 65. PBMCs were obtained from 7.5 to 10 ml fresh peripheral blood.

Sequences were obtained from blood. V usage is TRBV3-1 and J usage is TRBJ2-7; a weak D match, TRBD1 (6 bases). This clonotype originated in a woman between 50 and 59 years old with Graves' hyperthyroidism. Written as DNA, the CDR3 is TGTGCCAGCAGCCAAGGGACAGAGAGCTCCTACGAGCAGTACTTC. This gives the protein CASSQGTESSYEQYF.